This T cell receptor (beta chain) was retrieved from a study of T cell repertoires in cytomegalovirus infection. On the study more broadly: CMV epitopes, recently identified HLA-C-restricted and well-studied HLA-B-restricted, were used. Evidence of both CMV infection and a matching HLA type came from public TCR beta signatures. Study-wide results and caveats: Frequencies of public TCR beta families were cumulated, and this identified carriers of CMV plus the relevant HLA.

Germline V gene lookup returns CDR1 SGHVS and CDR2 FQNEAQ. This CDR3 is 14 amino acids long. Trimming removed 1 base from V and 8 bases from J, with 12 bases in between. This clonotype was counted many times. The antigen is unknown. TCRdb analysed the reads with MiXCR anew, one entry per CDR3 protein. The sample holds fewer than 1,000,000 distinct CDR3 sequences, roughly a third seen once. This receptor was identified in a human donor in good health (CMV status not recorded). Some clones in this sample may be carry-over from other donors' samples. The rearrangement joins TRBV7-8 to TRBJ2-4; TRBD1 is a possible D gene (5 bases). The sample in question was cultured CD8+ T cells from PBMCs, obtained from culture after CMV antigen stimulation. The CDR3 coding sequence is TGTGCCAGCAGCTTAGTGTACAGGACGGACATTCAGTACTTC. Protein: CASSLVYRTDIQYF.